The clone carrying this T cell receptor beta chain turned up a few times. Its specificity is unknown. This entry belongs to a study of regulatory T cells in long-lasting Graves disease. Points from the study as a whole: The study found persistent patients shared more public clonotypes (roughly 2,600) than new patients (about 880).

Researchers made TCR beta libraries by using iRepertoire HTBI primers and running Arm-PCR on CDR3 regions. Each CDR3 protein gets one entry after TCRdb re-called the multiplex PCR reads with MiXCR. The sample lists 500,000 or so distinct CDR3 sequences; 16% were seen once. Time point indicated: newly diagnosed GD, antithyroid drugs for less than 3 months. The TCR library was prepared using RNA isolated from PBMCs. The germline V and J ends were trimmed by 10 bases and 9 bases, with 7 bases remaining between them. Germline V gene data show CDR1 as SEHNR and CDR2 as FQNEAQ (reference sequence). The CDR3 has 9 amino acids. The data were also submitted as part of a second study, on T cells in Graves' hyperthyroidism and ophthalmopathy. That study reports: Across 18 months, stable Graves' hyperthyroidism was marked by no progression to ophthalmopathy.

The gene calls are TRBV7-9 and TRBJ1-3; D perhaps matches TRBD1 (5 bases). Sequencing used peripheral blood mononuclear cells (PBMCs), obtained at new diagnosis, from a patient treated with antithyroid drugs. The origin of this receptor is a man aged 35 to 55 with Graves disease. In nucleotides, the CDR3 is TGTGCCACGGGGGGCACCATATATTTT. Translation: CATGGTIYF.